This record looks at one T cell receptor (beta chain) sequence and its context. The antigen remains unidentified. The germline gives CDR1 LNHDA, CDR2 SQIVND (reference sequence). The CDR3 is 17 residues long. V lost 5 bases to trimming and J lost 1 base; unmatched junction nucleotides: 12. The authors spiked synthetic TCR analog templates into each PCR. Profiled with immunoSEQ multiplex PCR; TCRdb holds only in-frame clones, not every one. The table lists around 66,000 clones, roughly 90% of them singletons. Time point defined: peripheral blood 6 weeks after treatment start. The data are from a study of PD-L1 blockade in urothelial cancer. About the study: Patients commenced intravenous atezolizumab, 1,200 mg every 3 weeks, in the mid-2010s. Analyses used blood from 3 weeks (second dose) and 6 weeks after treatment start. Regarding the study as a whole: Better survival was forecast by a pretreatment blood TCR clonality below the median.

The material was PBMCs, obtained around atezolizumab (anti-PD-L1) treatment. The receptor's source is a man in his sixties with urothelial cancer. The chain recombines TRBV19 with TRBJ2-7, with TRBD1 matching over 9 bases. In nucleotides, the CDR3 is TGTGCCAGTAGTCCCCTATCTACCGGGACAGGGTCCTACGAGCAGTACTTC. Encoded protein: CASSPLSTGTGSYEQYF.